This TCR beta chain is drawn from a study of cytomegalovirus exposure and HLA in healthy donors. For this clone: Its antigen is not known.

Assay: immunoSEQ multiplex PCR; the TCRdb copy retains only in-frame clones and omits some. This table holds 150,000 or so clones, 80% to 85% found once. Germline V lookup: CDR1 MDHEN, CDR2 SYDVKM. This CDR3 comprises 14 residues. Trimming cost V 5 bases and J 5 bases, with 15 bases left between them. Study-level points and caveats: There were under 200 TCR beta chains listed as cytomegalovirus-associated.

This TCR came from a man aged 30 to 45 in good health and CMV-seropositive. The V gene is TRBV28, the J gene TRBJ1-2; D is perhaps TRBD1 (6 bases). What was sequenced was PBMCs. The CDR3 DNA is TGTGCCAGCAGTCTCACCAGGGGCTGGTATGGCTACACCTTC. Encoded protein: CASSLTRGWYGYTF.